The TCR beta chain described here comes from a study of beta chain features in type 1 diabetes (dated by TCRdb to 2016 to 2018). With respect to the entire study: Mean age, gender distribution, total cell number and subset yield did not differ between patients and healthy donors. In the study, TCRB repertoires of sorted circulating CD4+ T cell subsets from recently diagnosed type 1 diabetes patients were compared with those of matched healthy donors. A total of 85 million to 110 million sorted cells were examined across all samples, and RNA yield correlated strongly with the number of cells per subset. Naive and central memory subsets were obtained from all 30 or so donors, but regulatory and stem cell-like memory subsets were isolated from only 8 patients and roughly eight healthy donors.

Study-level results and caveats: Because cDNA rather than genomic DNA was sequenced, highly expressing activated cells could have been over-represented, although no difference in activation and CD3 levels was found between groups. A moderate but significant shortening of TCRB CDR3 length was observed in type 1 diabetes patients in all four CD4+ subsets. Naive, central memory and regulatory TCRB repertoires appeared more similar among patients than among healthy donors. Patients with type 1 diabetes made fewer insertions and deleted more nucleotides at VDJ recombination sites, implying thymic rearrangement abnormalities. Only small numbers of individuals were included in the HLA sub-analyses, which left unresolved whether HLA type had any influence on TCRB rearrangement. Shorter templates might have been favored by PCR, but patient and control samples were amplified and corrected together, so both groups would have been affected equally by any skew.

The entire isolated RNA was reverse transcribed using the High Capacity cDNA Reverse Transcription Kit, and thus expressed TCRB transcripts were sequenced. Naive, central memory and regulatory T cell samples underwent deep immunoSEQ sequencing, averaging approximately 3.5 million total reads per sample. Sorted cells were lysed in RLT buffer and RNA was extracted with DNase-treated RNeasy Micro or Mini kits, depending on cell number. Each cell subset was processed separately to prevent cross-contamination, with patient and healthy donor samples processed together. The immunoSEQ multiplex PCR was used to amplify TCRB sequences from cDNA, yielding 87-bp fragments that span the CDR3 region. Sequencing of the amplicons was done on the Illumina HiSeq platform. Concerning the study's data processing: Synthetic template baselines were used to correct PCR bias computationally, reads within Hamming distance 2 were collapsed together, and singletons that could not be merged were discarded. Reads were aligned against IMGT to assign V, D and J genes, CDR3 length and insertions or deletions at six rearrangement sites. Within each subset, clonotype counts were normalized to sorted cell number, after which true diversity and Gini coefficients were computed with the tcR R package. Repertoire sharing was quantified using the overlap coefficient calculated on TCRB nucleotide sequences. Out-of-frame TCRB sequences from naive cells were analyzed as a proxy for the pre-selection repertoire. In TCRdb, the immuneACCESS table is reduced to in-frame sequences with V and J assigned. These tables do not hold every clone; where another copy was compared, an unresolved V gene accounts for under half, and the others remain unexplained. V, J and clone size are taken as reported in that table, and D and trimming were inferred from the DNA itself. The sample profile shows approximately 340,000 clones; more than 13% of them were found once. The top ten hold 0.019% of the sample.

The CDR3 measures 14 amino acids from cysteine to phenylalanine. The entry retains the CDR3 DNA only, 42 bases that are in frame from base 1. V drops 6 bases and J drops 5 bases, leaving 16 bases in between. CDR1 and CDR2, looked up from the germline V gene, are SGHTA and FQGNSA. As for this clone: Its antigen target is currently unknown. Base-call qualities are not available, and no considerably larger clone is one nucleotide away.

From each donor, a single peripheral blood sample of approximately 0.11 L on average was drawn into heparinised tubes. Naive, central memory, regulatory and stem cell-like memory CD4+ T cells were sorted on a BD FACSAria II using a panel including CD45RO, CCR7, CD25, CD127, CD95 and CD27. All sorted populations exceeded 95% purity. PBMCs were separated immediately by Lymphoprep density gradient centrifugation and were stained directly, without being cultured. So that batch effects would be minimized, each experiment stained and sorted samples in pairs, pairing one healthy donor with one patient. Sample: naive CD4+ T cells from blood. The label giving this sample's cell subset or site can be read as: true naive CD4+ T cells. The chain links TRBV7-2 with TRBJ2-5; a weak D assignment points to TRBD2 (5 bases agree). The TCR was taken from a woman aged 18-29 years in good health. CDR3 region: CASRRAGLGETQYF. The nucleotides read TGTGCCAGCAGGAGGGCCGGTCTAGGGGAGACCCAGTACTTC.